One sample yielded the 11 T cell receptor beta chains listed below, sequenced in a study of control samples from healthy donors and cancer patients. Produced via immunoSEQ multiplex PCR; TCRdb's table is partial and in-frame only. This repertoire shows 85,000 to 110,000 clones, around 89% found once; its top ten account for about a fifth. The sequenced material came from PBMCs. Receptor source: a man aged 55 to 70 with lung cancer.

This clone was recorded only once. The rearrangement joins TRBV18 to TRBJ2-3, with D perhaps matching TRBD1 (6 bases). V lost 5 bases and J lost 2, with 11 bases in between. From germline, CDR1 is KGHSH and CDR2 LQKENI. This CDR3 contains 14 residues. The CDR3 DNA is TGTGCCAGCTCAGAACAGGGTCCCACAGATACGCAGTATTTT. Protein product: CASSEQGPTDTQYF.

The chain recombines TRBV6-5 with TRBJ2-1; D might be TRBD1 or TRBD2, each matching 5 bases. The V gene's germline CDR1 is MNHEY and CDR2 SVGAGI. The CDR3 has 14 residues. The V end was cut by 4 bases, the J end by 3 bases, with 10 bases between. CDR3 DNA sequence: TGTGCCAGCAGTTCCTTGGGGGACTACAATGAGCAGTTCTTC. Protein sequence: CASSSLGDYNEQFF.

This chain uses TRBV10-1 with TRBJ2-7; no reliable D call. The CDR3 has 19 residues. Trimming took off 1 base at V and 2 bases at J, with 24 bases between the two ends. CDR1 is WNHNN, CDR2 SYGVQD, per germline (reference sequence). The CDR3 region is CASSEYLPDAPLGTYEQYF. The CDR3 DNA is TGCGCCAGCAGTGAGTACCTCCCGGACGCCCCTCTTGGAACCTACGAGCAGTACTTC.

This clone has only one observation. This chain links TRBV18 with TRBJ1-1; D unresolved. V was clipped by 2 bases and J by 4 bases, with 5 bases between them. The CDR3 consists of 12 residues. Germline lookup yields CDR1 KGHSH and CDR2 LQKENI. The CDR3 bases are TGTGCCAGCTCACCAGGAGCCACTGAAGCTTTCTTT. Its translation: CASSPGATEAFF.

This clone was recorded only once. CDR3 in amino acids: CASRRPSGADSTGELFF. The CDR3 nucleotides read TGTGCCAGCAGGCGCCCCTCGGGGGCGGATAGCACCGGGGAGCTGTTTTTT. This rearrangement joins TRBV7-3 to TRBJ2-2; either TRBD1 or TRBD2 may supply D (6 bases each). This CDR3 has 17 amino acids. Germline V gene sequence: CDR1 SGHTA, CDR2 FQGTGA. Trimming removed 6 bases from V and 4 bases from J, with 21 bases in between.

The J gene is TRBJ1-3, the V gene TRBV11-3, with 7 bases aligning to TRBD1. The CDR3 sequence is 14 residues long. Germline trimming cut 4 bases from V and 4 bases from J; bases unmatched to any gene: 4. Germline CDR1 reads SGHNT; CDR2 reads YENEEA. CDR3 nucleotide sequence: TGTGCCAGCAGCTCACAGGGGACCGGAAACACCATATATTTT. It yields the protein CASSSQGTGNTIYF.

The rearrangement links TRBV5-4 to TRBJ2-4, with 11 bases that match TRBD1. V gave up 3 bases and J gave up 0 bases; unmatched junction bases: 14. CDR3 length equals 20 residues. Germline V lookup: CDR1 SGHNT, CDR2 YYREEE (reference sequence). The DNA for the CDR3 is TGTGCCAGCAGCTCTGGACCGGGACAGGGGGTTAGACTAGCCAAAAACATTCAGTACTTC. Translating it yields CASSSGPGQGVRLAKNIQYF.

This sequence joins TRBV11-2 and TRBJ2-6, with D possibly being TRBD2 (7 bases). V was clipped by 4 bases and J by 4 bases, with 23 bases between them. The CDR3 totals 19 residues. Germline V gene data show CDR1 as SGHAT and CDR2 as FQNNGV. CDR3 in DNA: TGTGCCAGCAGCTATATAGGTGTTCCGGGGGGCAGCGGGGCCAACGTCCTGACTTTC. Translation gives CASSYIGVPGGSGANVLTF.

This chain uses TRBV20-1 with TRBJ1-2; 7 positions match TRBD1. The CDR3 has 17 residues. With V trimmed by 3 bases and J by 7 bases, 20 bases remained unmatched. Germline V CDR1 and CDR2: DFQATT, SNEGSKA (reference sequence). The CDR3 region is CSASRGDSSRPGGGYTF. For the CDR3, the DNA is TGCAGTGCTAGTCGCGGGGACAGTTCCAGACCAGGGGGTGGCTACACCTTC.

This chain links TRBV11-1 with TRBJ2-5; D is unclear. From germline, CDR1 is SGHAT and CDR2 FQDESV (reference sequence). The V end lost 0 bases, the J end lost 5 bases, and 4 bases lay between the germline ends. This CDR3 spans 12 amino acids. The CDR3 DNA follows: TGTGCCAGCAGCTTAGCGGGGGAGACCCAGTACTTC. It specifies CASSLAGETQYF.

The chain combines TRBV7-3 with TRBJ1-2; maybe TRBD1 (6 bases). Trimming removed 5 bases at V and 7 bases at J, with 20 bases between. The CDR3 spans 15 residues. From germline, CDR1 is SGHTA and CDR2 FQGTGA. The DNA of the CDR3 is TGTGCCAGCAGCCTGTTTCCAGGACAGTCCTTTGGCTACACCTTC. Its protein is CASSLFPGQSFGYTF.